A single sample gave rise to the 5 T cell receptor beta chains below, sequenced in a study of shared clonotypes between healthy human individuals (dated by TCRdb to 2020 to 2022). Receptors were amplified or captured by the immunoSEQ multiplex PCR assay. TCRdb obtained this table from immuneACCESS and retained in-frame rearrangements with V and J assigned. These tables miss some clones; where compared with another copy, unresolved V genes account for less than half of the shortfall, and the remainder is unexplained. A total of 2 million to 2.5 million clones appear in this sample, roughly 90% of them only once. The ten largest clones capture 0.37% of the sample. What was sequenced was naive CD4+ T cells from PBMCs. Sample cell subset or site, as interpreted from the label and publication: CD45RA+ positively selected. These TCRs come from a young man in good health. Some clones in this sample may be carry-over from other donors' samples.

The chain has TRBV27 and TRBJ2-1, with D possibly matching TRBD2 (7 bases). The length of the CDR3 is 16 residues. Trimming stripped 8 bases from V and 3 bases from J, with 20 bases between. Germline CDR1 MNHEY, CDR2 SMNVEV (reference sequence). The CDR3 bases are TGTGCCAGCGGGACCGGGGGGCGCGGGATCTACAATGAGCAGTTCTTC. It specifies CASGTGGRGIYNEQFF.

The V and J genes are TRBV7-2 and TRBJ2-1; TRBD1 is a possible D gene (5 bases). The length of the CDR3 is 15 residues. Trimming removed 2 bases from V and 3 bases from J, with 11 bases in between. CDR1 and CDR2 (germline): SGHTA, FQGNSA. This CDR3 reads CASSLRSTGYNEQFF. DNA for the CDR3: TGTGCCAGCAGCTTAAGAAGTACAGGCTACAATGAGCAGTTCTTC.

This chain joins TRBV7-2 and TRBJ2-2; D is possibly TRBD2 (6 bases). V was clipped by 2 bases and J by 5 bases, with 12 bases between them. Germline CDR1 and CDR2: SGHTA and FQGNSA. This CDR3 has 15 residues. CDR3 region: CASSLRGLYTGELFF. The CDR3 DNA is TGTGCCAGCAGCTTACGCGGACTATATACCGGGGAGCTGTTTTTT.

The table lists this clone with a count of one. CDR3 DNA: TGTGCCAGCAGCGGAGCGGGACAGTACTCCTACGAGCAGTACTTC. Its translation: CASSGAGQYSYEQYF. This chain joins TRBV6-6 and TRBJ2-7; TRBD1 or TRBD2 may be the D gene (7 bases each). This CDR3 region has 15 residues. The V gene's germline CDR1 is MNHNY and CDR2 SVGAGI (reference sequence). V was pared by 6 bases and J by 0 bases, with 15 bases between.

As for this clone: The sample has other DNA sequences that encode this CDR3 too. The chain carries TRBV18 and TRBJ2-3; D is uncertain. Trimming took 0 bases from V and 3 from J, leaving 4 bases between them. The length of the CDR3 is 13 residues. Germline V lookup: CDR1 KGHSH, CDR2 LQKENI. The CDR3 sequence: CASSPPVTDTQYF. DNA of the CDR3: TGTGCCAGCTCACCACCCGTGACAGATACGCAGTATTTT.